The rows below give T cell receptor beta chains drawn from one sample of a study of CXCR3-negative and CXCR3-positive naive CD8 T cells. Reprocessing the 5' RACE reads, TCRdb reports a single entry for every CDR3 protein and omits DNA. Its clone listing holds tens of thousands of distinct CDR3 sequences. Input material: naive CXCR3- CD8+ T cells from blood. These receptors all come from a human donor in good health. Some clones in this sample may be carry-over from other donors' samples. CDR3s include the opening cysteine and the closing phenylalanine or tryptophan.

v_gene	j_gene	CDR3aa
TRBV7-3	TRBJ2-1	CASSLGGGNNEQFF
TRBV29-1	TRBJ1-4	CSVMTQGAKATNEKLFF
TRBV4-2	TRBJ2-3	CASSPLAGGSTDTQYF
TRBV14	TRBJ1-1	CASSHFNSEAFF
TRBV29-1	TRBJ2-5	CSVSRVETQYF
TRBV12-3/TRBV12-4	TRBJ2-5	CASSYTRTETQYF
TRBV20-1	TRBJ2-7	CSARDTGTGVSEQYF
TRBV4-2	TRBJ2-7	CASSQGTGGAYEQYF
TRBV10-3	TRBJ2-1	CAISALGPTYNEQFF
TRBV20-1	TRBJ2-7	CSARDDLATYEQYF
TRBV21-1	TRBJ1-2	CASSSPARGLNYGYTF
TRBV7-8	TRBJ2-2	CASSLTEETGELFF
TRBV27	TRBJ2-2	CASSPHGLTNTGELFF
TRBV30	TRBJ2-1	CAWNSYNEQFF
TRBV7-8	TRBJ2-5	CASSLVQGNRETQYF
TRBV29-1	TRBJ2-1	CSVDSPVGSGGSYNEQFF
TRBV7-6	TRBJ2-5	CASSLHRGVNETQYF
TRBV11-3	TRBJ2-1	CASSFLSGGVYNEKFF
TRBV6-5	TRBJ1-2	CASSYSKGQGLYGYTF
TRBV20-1	TRBJ2-7	CSARDIGTGTYEQYF
TRBV20-1	TRBJ1-4	CSASGKGRVVVNEKLFF
TRBV12-3/TRBV12-4	TRBJ2-3	CASSASGAPRGTQYF
TRBV4-2	TRBJ2-1	CASSQEGQGTYNEQFF
TRBV15	TRBJ1-1	CATSRAWGRDTEAFF
TRBV29-1	TRBJ2-2	CSVALSGGYTGELFF
TRBV11-1	TRBJ2-5	CASSSPWSGQETQYF
TRBV10-3	TRBJ1-2	CAISETGHPSGYTF
TRBV12-3/TRBV12-4	TRBJ2-1	CASSFGAGGLNEQFF
TRBV27	TRBJ1-1	CASTQGWRTEAFF
TRBV7-3	TRBJ1-1	CASSLYPGHTEAFF
TRBV29-1	TRBJ2-3	CSVVARGTWMHTQYF
TRBV6-2/TRBV6-3	TRBJ2-1	CASSYSGQVTYNEQFF
TRBV12-3/TRBV12-4	TRBJ2-7	CASSLMGNSYEQYF
TRBV29-1	TRBJ1-2	CSVPSGQRANYGYTF
TRBV7-2	TRBJ2-1	CASSQSYNEQFF
TRBV29-1	TRBJ1-2	CSVAPTGGGEKGLYGYTF
TRBV27	TRBJ2-3	CASSLPFPSGDLPDTQYF
TRBV29-1	TRBJ2-3	CSVEEVGRGFTDTQYF
TRBV19	TRBJ2-1	CASSIGSEQFF
TRBV4-1	TRBJ2-2	CASSQRPGPGELFF
TRBV14	TRBJ1-2	CASSQVAGSYGYTF
TRBV4-3	TRBJ1-6	CASSQDMAGGHSPLHF
TRBV6-2/TRBV6-3	TRBJ2-7	CASTKDYYEQYF
TRBV6-2/TRBV6-3	TRBJ1-6	CASSYERGFDSPLHF
TRBV5-1	TRBJ2-7	CASSPRDSGEQYF
TRBV12-3/TRBV12-4	TRBJ2-3	CASSLHHTDTQYF
TRBV6-5	TRBJ2-1	CASRLGYNEQFF
TRBV20-1	TRBJ2-7	CSARGDPTYEQYF
TRBV7-2	TRBJ1-1	CASSLPRQGLNTEAFF